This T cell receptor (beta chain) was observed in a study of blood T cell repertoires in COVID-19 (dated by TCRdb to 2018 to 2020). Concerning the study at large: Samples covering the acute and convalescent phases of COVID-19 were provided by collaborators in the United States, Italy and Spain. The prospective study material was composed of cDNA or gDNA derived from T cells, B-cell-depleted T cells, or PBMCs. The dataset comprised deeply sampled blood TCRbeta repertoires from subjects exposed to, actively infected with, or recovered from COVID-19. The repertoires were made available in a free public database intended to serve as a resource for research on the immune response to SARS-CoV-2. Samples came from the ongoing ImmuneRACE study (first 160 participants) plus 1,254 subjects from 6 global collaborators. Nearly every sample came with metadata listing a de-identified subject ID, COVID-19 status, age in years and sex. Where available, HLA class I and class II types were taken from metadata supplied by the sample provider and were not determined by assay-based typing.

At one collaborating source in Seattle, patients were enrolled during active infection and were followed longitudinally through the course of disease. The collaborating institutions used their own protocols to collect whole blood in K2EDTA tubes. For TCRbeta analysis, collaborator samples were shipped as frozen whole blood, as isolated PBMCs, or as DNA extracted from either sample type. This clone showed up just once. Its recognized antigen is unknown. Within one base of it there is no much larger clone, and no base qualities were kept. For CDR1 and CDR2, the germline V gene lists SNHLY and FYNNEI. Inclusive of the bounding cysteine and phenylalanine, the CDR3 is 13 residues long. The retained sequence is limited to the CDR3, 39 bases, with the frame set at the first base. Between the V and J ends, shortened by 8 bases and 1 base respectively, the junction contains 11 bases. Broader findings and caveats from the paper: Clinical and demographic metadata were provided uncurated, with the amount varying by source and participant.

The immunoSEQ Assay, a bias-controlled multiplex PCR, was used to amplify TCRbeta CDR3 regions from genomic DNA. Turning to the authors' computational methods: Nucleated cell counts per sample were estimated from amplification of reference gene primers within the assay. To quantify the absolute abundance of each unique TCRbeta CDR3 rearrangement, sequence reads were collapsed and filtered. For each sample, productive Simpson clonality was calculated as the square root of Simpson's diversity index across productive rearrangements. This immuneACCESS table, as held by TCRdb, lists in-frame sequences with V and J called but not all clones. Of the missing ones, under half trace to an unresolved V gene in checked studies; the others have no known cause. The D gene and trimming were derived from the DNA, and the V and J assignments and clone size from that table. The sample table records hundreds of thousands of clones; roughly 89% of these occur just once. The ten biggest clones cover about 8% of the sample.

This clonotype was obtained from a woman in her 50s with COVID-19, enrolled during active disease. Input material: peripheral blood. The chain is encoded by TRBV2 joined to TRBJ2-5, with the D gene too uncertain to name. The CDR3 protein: CASLTNTQETQYF. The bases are TGTGCCAGCCTCACTAATACCCAAGAGACCCAGTACTTC.